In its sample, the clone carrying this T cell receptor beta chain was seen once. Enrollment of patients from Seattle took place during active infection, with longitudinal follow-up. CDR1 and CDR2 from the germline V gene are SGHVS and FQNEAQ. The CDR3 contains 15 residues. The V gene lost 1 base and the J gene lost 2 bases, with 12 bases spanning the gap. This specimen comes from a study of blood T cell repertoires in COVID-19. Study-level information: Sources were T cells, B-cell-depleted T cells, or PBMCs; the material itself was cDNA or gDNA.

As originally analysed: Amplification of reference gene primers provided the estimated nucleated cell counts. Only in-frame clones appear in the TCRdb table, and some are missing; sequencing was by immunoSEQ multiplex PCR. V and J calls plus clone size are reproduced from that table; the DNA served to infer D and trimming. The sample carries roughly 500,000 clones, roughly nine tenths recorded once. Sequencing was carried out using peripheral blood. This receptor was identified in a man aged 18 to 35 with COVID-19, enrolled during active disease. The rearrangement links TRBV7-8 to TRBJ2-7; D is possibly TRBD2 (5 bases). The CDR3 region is CASSLGTWGTYEQYF. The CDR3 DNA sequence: TGTGCCAGCAGCTTAGGGACTTGGGGAACCTACGAGCAGTACTTC.